This is a list of T cell receptor beta chains from one sample in a study of T cell repertoires in cytomegalovirus infection. TCRdb analysed the reads with MiXCR anew, one entry per CDR3 protein. The repertoire consists of approximately 76,000 distinct CDR3 sequences, with 35% to 50% occurring once and the leading ten covering approximately 95%. These TCRs are of unknown antigen specificity. This sample comprised CD8+ T cells from cultured PBMCs, obtained from culture after CMV antigen stimulation. All receptors derive from a human donor in good health (CMV status not recorded). Some clones in this sample may be carry-over from other donors' samples. Each CDR3 is given with its conserved first and last residue. A D gene is named only where the DNA matches it firmly. Clone size is not always given. Where it is, it says once, few, many or a class for expanded clones.

v_call	d_call	clone_size	cdr3_length	j_call	cdr3_nt	cdr3_aa
TRBV7-2	-	many	14	TRBJ1-5	TGTGCCAGCAGCTTAGCGTTGGGAAATCAGCCCCAGCATTTT	CASSLALGNQPQHF
TRBV11-2	-	-	14	TRBJ2-1	TGTGCCAGCAGCTTCCGACGGACAGAGGATGAGCAGTTCTTC	CASSFRRTEDEQFF
TRBV20-1	TRBD2	-	16	TRBJ2-7	TGCAGTGCTAGGCCCGGGACTAGCGGGCTCTTCTACGAGCAGTACTTC	CSARPGTSGLFYEQYF
TRBV27	TRBD1	few	14	TRBJ2-1	TGTGCCAGCAGTGTTGGACAGGGGTTAAATGAGCAGTTCTTC	CASSVGQGLNEQFF
TRBV19	-	few	14	TRBJ2-1	TGTGCCAGTAGTATTTTCCATAGTGGGAATGAGCAGTTCTTC	CASSIFHSGNEQFF
TRBV4-1	-	-	15	TRBJ1-5	TGCGCCAGCAGCCAAGATTGGCAGTGGGGGCAGCCCCAGCATTTT	CASSQDWQWGQPQHF
TRBV4-1	TRBD1	few	16	TRBJ2-7	TGCGCCAGCAGCCTGTACCGGGACAGGCGACCCTACGAGCAGTACTTC	CASSLYRDRRPYEQYF
TRBV5-4	-	-	12	TRBJ2-1	TGTGCCAGCAGCTCGGGCAAGGATTCGCAGTTCTTC	CASSSGKDSQFF
TRBV28	-	-	14	TRBJ2-3	TGTGCCAGCAGTTTTAACAGCCGCACAGATACGCAGTATTTT	CASSFNSRTDTQYF
TRBV6-1	TRBD1	-	17	TRBJ1-5	TGTGCCAGCAGTGAATTGGAAGGGGGCTACAGCAATCAGCCCCAGCATTTT	CASSELEGGYSNQPQHF
TRBV20-1	-	few	17	TRBJ1-1	TGCAGTGCTAGAGACTACAGTAGGGACTCGGGTCTCCCTGAAGCTTTCTTT	CSARDYSRDSGLPEAFF
TRBV6-2/TRBV6-3	-	few	15	TRBJ2-1	TGTGCCAGCAGTTACGATGACAGCTCCTACAATGAGCAGTTCTTC	CASSYDDSSYNEQFF
TRBV4-2	-	few	16	TRBJ2-3	TGTGCCAGCAGCCAGCGGAGGGACTTATCCACAGATACGCAGTATTTT	CASSQRRDLSTDTQYF
TRBV7-6	TRBD1	few	15	TRBJ1-1	TGTGCCAGCAGCTTTCCCGGGACAGTGAACACTGAAGCTTTCTTT	CASSFPGTVNTEAFF
TRBV12-3/TRBV12-4	TRBD2	-	15	TRBJ2-1	TGTGCCAGCAGTTTGAGCGGGGGGTACTACAATGAGCAGTTCTTC	CASSLSGGYYNEQFF
TRBV7-3	-	few	16	TRBJ2-7	TGTGCCAGCAGCCCAGTTGACAGGTCTCCGACCTACGAGCAGTACTTC	CASSPVDRSPTYEQYF
TRBV19	-	few	11	TRBJ2-1	TGTGCCAGTAGTCAGGGTAATGAGCAGTTCTTC	CASSQGNEQFF
TRBV9	-	-	11	TRBJ1-2	TGTGCCAGCAGCGTAGGTGGGGGACGGCACTTC	CASSVGGGRHF
TRBV19	-	few	15	TRBJ1-1	TGTGCCACCGAGGGGTTCAGGGGCGGCGTCACTGAAGCTTTCTTT	CATEGFRGGVTEAFF
TRBV6-5	-	-	14	TRBJ1-1	TGTGCCAGCAGTTACGTGGAGGGAGGAACTGAAGCTTTCTTT	CASSYVEGGTEAFF
TRBV6-1	-	-	14	TRBJ2-1	TGTGCCAGCCCCCGGGACCAGATCGCCAATGAGCAGTTCTTC	CASPRDQIANEQFF
TRBV27	-	-	13	TRBJ2-7	TGTGCCAGCAGTTTCGGCCGGAACTACGAGCAGTACTTC	CASSFGRNYEQYF
TRBV29-1	TRBD2	-	15	TRBJ2-7	TGCAGCGTCTACGGGGGGGACCCACCCTTTTACGAGCAGTACTTC	CSVYGGDPPFYEQYF
TRBV4-3	TRBD1	-	18	TRBJ2-1	TGCGCCAGCAGCCAAGATTTGCCGACAGGGGGTTCCTACAATGAGCAGTTCTTC	CASSQDLPTGGSYNEQFF
TRBV7-9	-	-	15	TRBJ1-2	TGTGCCAGCAGCTTAGAGGCAGGGGAGGACTATGGCTACACCTTC	CASSLEAGEDYGYTF
TRBV6-8	TRBD1	once	15	TRBJ2-1	TGTGCCAGCAGTCCTGACAGGGGTGCCTACAATGAGCAGTTCTTC	CASSPDRGAYNEQFF
TRBV6-8	TRBD1	-	18	TRBJ1-6	TGTGCCAGCAGTTCTCATCTAACACCGGGACAGGGGGCTCGGACCCTCCACTTT	CASSSHLTPGQGARTLHF
TRBV19	-	few	13	TRBJ2-3	TGTGCCAGTAGTACACAGGGTGCAGATACGCAGTATTTT	CASSTQGADTQYF
TRBV28	TRBD2	many	14	TRBJ2-1	TGTGCCAGCAGTCCCCCGACTAGCTGGAATGAGCAGTTCTTC	CASSPPTSWNEQFF
TRBV12-3/TRBV12-4	-	-	17	TRBJ2-3	TGTGCCAGCACCCTGGCCCGGGACCCCATAGGCGGAGATACGCAGTATTTT	CASTLARDPIGGDTQYF
TRBV7-4	-	-	16	TRBJ1-2	TGTGCCAGCAGCTTAGTCGGAAGCGGTGTTAACTATGGCTACACCTTC	CASSLVGSGVNYGYTF
TRBV12-3/TRBV12-4	-	-	15	TRBJ2-1	TGTGCCAGCAGTCCACAGGGTATGTTCTACAATGAGCAGTTCTTC	CASSPQGMFYNEQFF
TRBV4-1	-	-	14	TRBJ2-1	TGCGCCAGCAGCCAAGAAACAGCATACAATGAGCAGTTCTTC	CASSQETAYNEQFF
TRBV25-1	-	many	12	TRBJ2-7	TGTGCCATCGACGCTGGGGCAGGCGAGCAGTACTTC	CAIDAGAGEQYF
TRBV7-6	-	-	16	TRBJ1-3	TGTGCCAGCAGCGATACTCCCAGGGAGGCAGGAAACACCATATATTTT	CASSDTPREAGNTIYF
TRBV9	-	-	16	TRBJ2-3	TGTGCCAGCAGCTTACCAAGACTAGGTAGCACAGATACGCAGTATTTT	CASSLPRLGSTDTQYF
TRBV7-3	-	-	15	TRBJ1-4	TGTGCCAGCAGCTTATGGGGGACCGATAATGAAAAACTGTTTTTT	CASSLWGTDNEKLFF
TRBV7-9	-	few	15	TRBJ1-3	TGTGCCAGCAGCTTCTCCCGGGGGGCTGGAAACACCATATATTTT	CASSFSRGAGNTIYF
TRBV6-5	-	many	14	TRBJ2-2	TGTGCCAGCAGTTACGCGGGCGGATCCGGGGAGCTGTTTTTT	CASSYAGGSGELFF
TRBV7-3	-	-	14	TRBJ2-7	TGTGCCAGCAGCTTAGGACGAGTCGAGGACGAGCAGTACTTC	CASSLGRVEDEQYF
TRBV11-1	-	-	14	TRBJ2-5	TGTGCCAGCAGCTTTACGAGGGCAAGGGGGACCCAGTACTTC	CASSFTRARGTQYF
TRBV5-6	-	-	13	TRBJ2-7	TGTGCCAGCAGCTTGGGCAGGCTCGACGAGCAGTACTTC	CASSLGRLDEQYF
TRBV4-1	-	-	13	TRBJ1-1	TGCGCCAGCAGCTATGCAACAGGGAATGAAGCTTTCTTT	CASSYATGNEAFF
TRBV12-3/TRBV12-4	-	-	12	TRBJ1-1	TGTGCCAGCAGTAACAGAGGGCATGAAGCTTTCTTT	CASSNRGHEAFF
TRBV5-6	-	few	16	TRBJ2-5	TGTGCCAGCAGCTTGCTTATTCAGGAATCCCAAGAGACCCAGTACTTC	CASSLLIQESQETQYF
TRBV7-9	-	many	15	TRBJ2-2	TGTGCCAGCAGCCCCTCGGGGTCGAACACCGGGGAGCTGTTTTTT	CASSPSGSNTGELFF
TRBV20-1	-	once	11	TRBJ2-7	TGCAGTGCTAAACAGGGCTACGAGCAGTACTTC	CSAKQGYEQYF
TRBV12-3/TRBV12-4	-	-	15	TRBJ2-1	TGTGCCAGCAGCTCAGGACTGCCCTCCTACAATGAGCAGTTCTTC	CASSSGLPSYNEQFF
TRBV5-6	-	few	13	TRBJ2-7	TGTGCCAGCAGCTTGACGGCTCAGGGGAAGCAGTACTTC	CASSLTAQGKQYF
TRBV12-3/TRBV12-4	-	few	15	TRBJ2-1	TGTGCCAGCACCTCATACCGGAGTTCCTACAATGAGCAGTTCTTC	CASTSYRSSYNEQFF
TRBV7-8	TRBD1	-	17	TRBJ1-5	TGTGCCAGCAGCTACACAGGGGAGGGATATAGCAATCAGCCCCAGCATTTT	CASSYTGEGYSNQPQHF
TRBV12-3/TRBV12-4	TRBD2	few	14	TRBJ2-5	TGTGCCAGCAGTTTCGGACTCGGGGGGGAGACCCAGTACTTC	CASSFGLGGETQYF
TRBV13	-	few	13	TRBJ2-2	TGTGCCAGCAGCCCCGGAGAAACCGGGGAGCTGTTTTTT	CASSPGETGELFF
TRBV7-2	TRBD2	many	17	TRBJ2-1	TGTGCCAGCAGCTTAGCGCAGGTAGCGGGGGACAACAATGAGCAGTTCTTC	CASSLAQVAGDNNEQFF